The 15 T cell receptor beta chains presented below share a single source sample, sequenced in a study of shared clonotypes between healthy human individuals. Sequencing was performed with immunoSEQ multiplex PCR; in TCRdb, only in-frame clones are kept and a portion is missing. The data show some 2,000,000 clones, with approximately 96% seen just once and approximately 0.13% held by the top ten. Sequenced sample: naive CD4+ T cells sorted from blood. Subset noted: CD45RA+ positively selected. These TCRs come from a man aged 18 to 30 in good health.

The V call is TRBV30, the J call TRBJ1-1; D remains ambiguous. The CDR3 is 13 residues long. V lost 4 bases to trimming and J lost 0 bases, with 9 bases between them. Germline V gene sequence: CDR1 GTSNPN, CDR2 SVGIG (reference sequence). CDR3 DNA: TGTGCCTGGATTGGCCAGATGAACACTGAAGCTTTCTTT. Residues: CAWIGQMNTEAFF.

The rearrangement links TRBV1 to TRBJ2-5; the D call in the table, TRBD2, was not verified against the DNA. TRBV1 is listed as a pseudogene. The CDR3 covers 13 residues. The CDR3: CTSSQGGQETQYF. DNA for the CDR3: TGCACCAGCAGCCAAGGCGGGCAAGAGACCCAGTACTTC.

This clone was recorded only once. The J gene is TRBJ2-7, the V gene TRBV30; the match to TRBD2 covers 8 bases. This CDR3 has 15 amino acids. Germline CDR1 and CDR2: GTSNPN and SVGIG (reference sequence). The V segment lost 2 bases and the J segment 3 bases; nucleotides outside the gene matches: 9. In DNA form, the CDR3 reads TGTGCCTGGAGTTCCCCGGGGGCGGGAGGCTACGAGCAGTACTTC. This encodes CAWSSPGAGGYEQYF.

This chain's CDR3 is CATSRDRTPSGTDTQYF. The CDR3 DNA reads as TGTGCCACCAGCAGAGATCGTACCCCTTCAGGCACAGATACGCAGTATTTT. The chain couples TRBV15 to TRBJ2-3, with D uncertain. CDR1 LNHNV and CDR2 YYDKDF come from the germline V gene (reference sequence). V was pared by 0 bases and J by 1 base, with 14 bases between. The length of the CDR3 is 17 residues.

This chain links TRBV7-2 with TRBJ1-2; 7 bases agree with TRBD1. This CDR3 contains 14 residues. CDR1 is SGHTA, CDR2 FQGNSA, per germline. Unmatched junction bases numbered 8, after V lost 6 bases and J lost 4 bases. CDR3 loop: CASSNPGGAYGYTF. The CDR3 coding sequence is TGTGCCAGCAGTAACCCAGGGGGGGCCTATGGCTACACCTTC.

The chain has TRBV18 and TRBJ2-7; 7 nucleotides agree with TRBD1. With 0 bases clipped from V and 7 bases from J, the junction kept 12 bases outside the gene matches. Germline lookup yields CDR1 KGHSH and CDR2 LQKENI. The CDR3 length is 16 residues. CDR3 residues: CASSPPGTVPPREQYF. CDR3 sequence (DNA): TGTGCCAGCTCACCACCGGGGACAGTACCCCCGCGGGAGCAGTACTTC.

DNA for the CDR3: TGTGCCAGCAGCTTAGCAGGGACTGGCGAGCAGTACTTC. Translation gives CASSLAGTGEQYF. The V call is TRBV7-2, the J call TRBJ2-7, with D perhaps TRBD2 (6 bases). This CDR3 contains 13 residues. V lost 0 bases to trimming and J lost 6 bases, with 9 bases between them. CDR1 SGHTA and CDR2 FQGNSA come from the germline V gene.

The chain carries TRBV7-9 and TRBJ2-1, with TRBD2 matching over 14 bases. Germline V gives CDR1 SEHNR, CDR2 FQNEAQ (reference sequence). The CDR3 length is 17 residues. Germline trimming cut 4 bases from V and 3 bases from J; bases unmatched to any gene: 5. CDR3 sequence (DNA): TGTGCCAGCAGCTCGGGACTAGCGGGAGTGGACTACAATGAGCAGTTCTTC. Translated: CASSSGLAGVDYNEQFF.

The gene calls are TRBV5-4 and TRBJ2-1, with no clear D. The CDR3 totals 13 residues. CDR1 and CDR2 (germline): SGHNT, YYREEE (reference sequence). The V and J ends lost 5 bases and 4 bases respectively, with 10 bases between them. CDR3 residues: CASRSDWYNEQFF. CDR3 DNA sequence: TGTGCCAGCAGGTCCGATTGGTACAATGAGCAGTTCTTC.

This clone was found once. This rearrangement joins TRBV30 to TRBJ1-2; a weak D match, TRBD1 (5 bases). Looked up from germline, CDR1 is GTSNPN and CDR2 is SVGIG (reference sequence). The CDR3 spans 14 residues. Trimming removed 1 base from V and 4 bases from J, with 13 bases in between. The CDR3 DNA reads TGTGCCTGGAGTGAGCCAACAGGTTTCTATGGCTACACCTTC. Translating gives CAWSEPTGFYGYTF.

This clone appeared a single time. The rearrangement uses TRBV5-1 and TRBJ1-6; TRBD1 matches 9 bases. V lost 1 base to trimming and J lost 9 bases; unmatched junction nucleotides: 17. The germline gives CDR1 SGHRS, CDR2 YFSETQ. The CDR3 loop spans 19 amino acids. The CDR3, as DNA: TGCGCCAGCAGCTTGTTTACGGGACAGGGAGGTCTGGGAGGTTCACCCCTCCACTTT. This gives the protein CASSLFTGQGGLGGSPLHF.

The V and J genes are TRBV4-2 and TRBJ2-5; perhaps D is TRBD1 or TRBD2 (5 bases each). CDR1 and CDR2 (germline): LGHNA, YNFKEQ. The germline V and J ends were trimmed by 0 bases and 4 bases, with 9 bases remaining between them. This CDR3 has 14 amino acids. CDR3 nucleotides: TGTGCCAGCAGCCAAGAATGGGGGTCAGAGACCCAGTACTTC. Translation gives CASSQEWGSETQYF.

V is TRBV18 and J is TRBJ2-2; D may be TRBD1 (6 bases). CDR3 size: 15 residues. Germline V lookup: CDR1 KGHSH, CDR2 LQKENI. With 6 bases removed from V and 2 bases from J, the gap between germline ends came to 13 bases. CDR3 nucleotide sequence: TGTGCCAGCTCGCCCGACAGGACAAACACCGGGGAGCTGTTTTTT. Its protein is CASSPDRTNTGELFF.

The rearrangement links TRBV28 to TRBJ1-1; D is ambiguous. Trimming removed 6 bases at V and 1 base at J, with 9 bases between. Germline V gives CDR1 MDHEN, CDR2 SYDVKM. CDR3 size: 13 residues. CDR3 region: CASRIWENTEAFF. CDR3 DNA sequence: TGTGCCAGCAGGATCTGGGAGAACACTGAAGCTTTCTTT.

This clone has only a few counts. V usage is TRBV10-3 and J usage is TRBJ1-6; D is unclear. Germline CDR1 ENHRY, CDR2 SYGVKD. Trimming left V 0 bases short and J 7 bases short, with 7 bases between. CDR3 length: 14 amino acids. As DNA, the CDR3 is TGTGCCATCAGTGAGTCGATGCAGAATTCACCCCTCCACTTT. Its translation is CAISESMQNSPLHF.